This T cell receptor (beta chain) was identified during a study of blood T cell repertoires in COVID-19. Overall study context: The United States, Italy and Spain were the sources of the acute and convalescent COVID-19 samples. The cDNA or gDNA used as material had been derived from T cells, B-cell-depleted T cells, or PBMCs.

Germline V gives CDR1 SGDLS, CDR2 YYNGEE. Trimming removed 3 bases from V and 1 base from J, with 11 bases in between. The CDR3 totals 14 residues. Original processing notes: Using reference gene primer amplification, nucleated cell counts were estimated. Generated by immunoSEQ multiplex PCR, the TCRdb table keeps only in-frame clones and is missing some. V and J calls and clone size are copied from that table; D and trimming were computed from the DNA. The sample contains under 350,000 clones, 75% to 85% of which appear only once. The receptor comes from a human donor in a cohort sampled during active COVID-19. The chain uses TRBV9 and TRBJ2-7, with D perhaps TRBD1 (5 bases). Sequences were obtained from peripheral blood. In DNA, the CDR3 is TGTGCCAGCAGCGGAGATGGGGCTTCCTACGAGCAGTACTTC. Residues: CASSGDGASYEQYF.